One sample yielded the 24 T cell receptor beta chains listed below, sequenced in a study of response to subunit inactivated influenza vaccine. TCRdb re-called the RT-PCR reads through MiXCR, storing one row per CDR3 protein. The sample has over 450,000 distinct CDR3 sequences; roughly 13% are singletons. Sequences were derived from PBMCs from blood, sampled roughly 6 weeks after vaccination. Receptors were obtained from a man aged 45 to 65 who received an inactivated influenza vaccine.

V and J are TRBV4-1 and TRBJ2-1; TRBD2 matches at 10 bases. Losses at the gene ends were 1 base for V and 13 bases for J; bases not matched to a gene: 13. In germline, CDR1 is MGHRA, CDR2 YSYEKL. The CDR3 is made up of 16 amino acids. The CDR3, as DNA: TGCGCCAGCAGCCAAGGCTCTAGCGGGGGTGACCTCCTTCAGTTCTTC. Its protein product is CASSQGSSGGDLLQFF.

This clonotype appeared a few times. V gene TRBV7-8 combines with J gene TRBJ1-2; D ambiguous. Germline V gene data show CDR1 as SGHVS and CDR2 as FQNEAQ. Trimming stripped 2 bases from V and 8 bases from J, with 12 bases between. CDR3 size: 13 residues. The CDR3 coding sequence is TGTGCCAGCAGCTTACCTGCCTGGGAAGGCTACACCTTC. It is translated as CASSLPAWEGYTF.

The chain carries TRBV11-2 and TRBJ2-1, with 9 bases identical to TRBD2. The CDR3 has 15 amino acids. J gave up 2 bases and V 5 bases, and 4 bases lay outside the gene matches. Germline-derived CDR1 and CDR2 are SGHAT and FQNNGV. The CDR3 DNA sequence: TGTGCCAGCAGCATAGGGACTAGCACCTACAATGAGCAGTTCTTC. This encodes CASSIGTSTYNEQFF.

The CDR3 is CSVVPAGLPDTQYF. In DNA, the CDR3 is TGCAGCGTTGTACCAGCGGGCCTCCCAGATACGCAGTATTTT. The V gene is TRBV29-1, the J gene TRBJ2-3; tentative D call: TRBD2 (6 bases). This CDR3 is 14 amino acids long. Germline V lookup: CDR1 SQVTM, CDR2 ANQGSEA. Trimming stripped 4 bases from V and 4 bases from J, with 15 bases between.

The chain joins TRBV28 to TRBJ1-2; 8 nucleotides match TRBD1. Germline V CDR1 and CDR2: MDHEN, SYDVKM. V lost 6 bases and J lost 6; bases outside the gene matches: 12. This CDR3 is built from 15 residues. CDR3 coding DNA: TGTGCCAGCAGCCTCACAGGGGGTCGGGCGAATGGCTACACCTTC. It yields the protein CASSLTGGRANGYTF.

This clonotype was observed many times. The chain has TRBV12-3 or TRBV12-4 and TRBJ2-7, with 9 bases that match TRBD2. The trim removed 7 bases at V and 6 bases at J, leaving 10 bases unmatched. The CDR3 is made up of 14 amino acids. CDR3 nucleotide sequence: TGTGCCAGCACCCTGGGAGCTAGCGGGACCGAGCAGTACTTC. This sequence encodes CASTLGASGTEQYF.

The CDR3 DNA reads as TGTGCCACCAGTGATTTTCGGACAGATACGCAGTATTTT. Translation: CATSDFRTDTQYF. The rearrangement joins TRBV24-1 to TRBJ2-3, with no clear D. The V gene lost 1 base and the J gene lost 3 bases, with 4 bases spanning the gap. The CDR3 loop spans 13 amino acids. Looked up from germline, CDR1 is KGHDR and CDR2 is SFDVKD.

This clonotype was recorded at least ten times. The DNA for the CDR3 is TGCGCCAGCAGCCAAGCTAGCGGGAGGAACACCGGGGAGCTGTTTTTT. The encoded protein is CASSQASGRNTGELFF. The chain has TRBV4-3 and TRBJ2-2, with 10 nucleotides matching TRBD2. The CDR3 length is 16 residues. V dropped 1 base and J dropped 1; count of bases not matched to a gene: 0. Germline values: CDR1 LGHNA, CDR2 YSLEER.

This clonotype was seen repeatedly, ten times or more. The chain uses TRBV5-5 and TRBJ1-1; D gene ambiguous. V lost 1 base, J lost 1 base, and 5 bases lay in between. Germline V gene lookup returns CDR1 SGHKS and CDR2 YYEKEE (reference sequence). The CDR3 spans 13 residues. The CDR3: CASSLYENTEAFF. CDR3 bases: TGTGCCAGCAGCTTGTATGAGAACACTGAAGCTTTCTTT.

This chain uses TRBV6-1 with TRBJ1-6; tentative D call: TRBD1 (5 bases). Trimming removed 0 bases at V and 8 bases at J, with 14 bases between. Germline V gives CDR1 MNHNS, CDR2 SASEGT. The CDR3 length is 16 residues. CDR3 region: CASSEAHRRSDSPLHF. In DNA, the CDR3 is TGTGCCAGCAGTGAAGCGCACAGGCGAAGCGATTCACCCCTCCACTTT.

The gene calls are TRBV28 and TRBJ2-4; the match to TRBD1 covers 8 bases. The germline V gene encodes CDR1 MDHEN and CDR2 SYDVKM. With 6 bases clipped from V and 0 bases from J, the junction kept 7 bases outside the gene matches. This CDR3 region has 16 residues. The CDR3 here is CASRVRQGTAKNIQYF. CDR3 in DNA: TGTGCCAGCAGGGTTAGACAGGGGACAGCCAAAAACATTCAGTACTTC.

This clonotype was recorded once. The gene calls are TRBV6-1 and TRBJ2-7; D possibly corresponds to TRBD1 (6 bases). The germline gives CDR1 MNHNS, CDR2 SASEGT. V lost 3 bases and J 7 bases, leaving 16 bases between the germline ends. This CDR3 region has 14 residues. CDR3 sequence (DNA): TGTGCCAGCAGTGAGCTGGGCAGGGGATGGGAGCAGTACTTC. Its protein is CASSELGRGWEQYF.

The rearrangement links TRBV5-5 to TRBJ1-1, with D possibly being TRBD1 (5 bases). Germline loops: CDR1 SGHKS, CDR2 YYEKEE (reference sequence). The ends were cut back, 0 bases at V and 3 bases at J, with 12 bases in the middle. The CDR3 is 15 amino acids. The CDR3 protein is CASSLEPGRHTEAFF. CDR3 in DNA: TGTGCCAGCAGCTTGGAACCAGGGAGACACACTGAAGCTTTCTTT.

A few counts support this clonotype. The rearrangement uses TRBV20-1 and TRBJ1-6; unclear D gene. CDR3 length equals 16 residues. Per germline, CDR1 DFQATT and CDR2 SNEGSKA (reference sequence). The ends were cut back, 0 bases at V and 2 bases at J, with 11 bases in the middle. The CDR3 is CSARDVTVPYNSPLHF. In DNA, the CDR3 is TGCAGTGCTAGAGATGTTACCGTTCCCTATAATTCACCCCTCCACTTT.

This clonotype has a handful of counts. The chain joins TRBV4-2 to TRBJ2-3; TRBD2 matches at 7 bases. J gave up 2 bases and V 0 bases, and 23 bases lay outside the gene matches. Germline lookup yields CDR1 LGHNA and CDR2 YNFKEQ. This CDR3 is built from 22 residues. CDR3 loop: CASSQEKGLPPSFSPNTDTQYF. CDR3 bases: TGTGCCAGCAGCCAAGAAAAGGGACTACCCCCCTCGTTTTCACCGAACACAGATACGCAGTATTTT.

This clonotype has a handful of counts. The chain links TRBV5-1 to TRBJ2-1; D is possibly TRBD2 (6 bases). Germline V gives CDR1 SGHRS, CDR2 YFSETQ. The CDR3 runs 16 residues. The V and J ends lost 0 bases and 8 bases respectively, with 18 bases between them. As DNA, the CDR3 is TGCGCCAGCAGCTTGGCCGGCGTAGGGCTAGCGCATGAGCAGTTCTTC. Its protein is CASSLAGVGLAHEQFF.

The V call is TRBV24-1, the J call TRBJ2-1; D possibly corresponds to TRBD2 (5 bases). V lost 5 bases and J 1 base, leaving 20 bases between the germline ends. The CDR3 loop spans 18 amino acids. In germline, CDR1 is KGHDR, CDR2 SFDVKD. For the CDR3, the DNA is TGTGCCACCAGTGGTGAGGGTAAGGGCCTTCTTTCCTACAATGAGCAGTTCTTC. This sequence encodes CATSGEGKGLLSYNEQFF.

The DNA of the CDR3 is TGCAGTGCTAGAGAGTTTGGCCTTGGCAATCAGCCCCAGCATTTT. This encodes CSAREFGLGNQPQHF. The V call is TRBV20-1, the J call TRBJ1-5; D remains unclear. V was cut by 0 bases and J by 2 bases, with 11 bases left in between. The CDR3 is made up of 15 amino acids. CDR1 is DFQATT, CDR2 SNEGSKA, per germline (reference sequence).

This chain joins TRBV6-1 and TRBJ1-6, with 9 bases that match TRBD1. V was pared by 6 bases and J by 7 bases, with 7 bases of the junction left unmatched. Germline assignment: CDR1 MNHNS and CDR2 SASEGT. The CDR3 consists of 15 residues. CDR3 in amino acids: CASRQRTGANSPLHF. The DNA of the CDR3 is TGTGCCAGCAGACAGCGGACAGGGGCGAATTCACCCCTCCACTTT.

This clonotype was detected only a few times. The rearrangement links TRBV15 to TRBJ2-1, with a tentative D call TRBD2 (6 bases). Per germline, CDR1 LNHNV and CDR2 YYDKDF (reference sequence). The V gene lost 0 bases and the J gene lost 4 bases, with 10 bases spanning the gap. The CDR3 has 15 amino acids. The CDR3 coding sequence is TGTGCCACCAGCAGAGAATGGGGGAGGTACAATGAGCAGTTCTTC. Residues: CATSREWGRYNEQFF.

There are a few counts of this clonotype. The chain has TRBV7-9 and TRBJ2-3; TRBD2 matches at 9 bases. CDR3 length: 15 amino acids. Germline CDR1 and CDR2: SEHNR and FQNEAQ (reference sequence). V was pared by 4 bases and J by 3 bases, with 5 bases of the junction left unmatched. The CDR3 bases are TGTGCCAGCAGCTCCCGACTAGCGGCAACAGATACGCAGTATTTT. Protein: CASSSRLAATDTQYF.

The sample holds a few counts of this clonotype. The chain joins TRBV7-9 to TRBJ1-5; TRBD1 is a possible D gene (5 bases). The germline CDR1 and CDR2 sequences are SEHNR and FQNEAQ (reference sequence). This CDR3 has 17 residues. The V and J ends lost 0 bases and 2 bases respectively, with 14 bases between them. The CDR3 loop is CASSLAVGDWGNQPQHF. The DNA of the CDR3 is TGTGCCAGCAGCTTAGCGGTTGGGGACTGGGGCAATCAGCCCCAGCATTTT. The full variable domain, rest sourced from reference TRBV7-9 and TRBJ1-5, is DTGVSQNPRHKITKRGQNVTFRCDPISEHNRLYWYRQTLGQGPEFLTYFQNEAQLEKSRLLSDRFSAERPKGSFSTLEIQRTEQGDSAMYLCASSLAVGDWGNQPQHFGDGTRLSIL.

This clonotype was observed many times. The chain couples TRBV11-2 to TRBJ2-7; the match to TRBD2 covers 8 bases. After removal of 4 bases from V and 2 bases from J, the junction contained 1 base not matched to a gene. In germline, CDR1 is SGHAT, CDR2 FQNNGV. This CDR3 has 13 residues. CDR3 sequence (DNA): TGTGCCAGCAGCTGGGGACTAGCCTACGAGCAGTACTTC. The encoded protein is CASSWGLAYEQYF.

This clonotype has just a few counts. The chain couples TRBV5-5 to TRBJ2-7, with TRBD2 matching 10 bases. Trimming at V came to 4 bases and at J to 2 bases, leaving 6 bases not matched to a gene. Germline V gene sequence: CDR1 SGHKS, CDR2 YYEKEE (reference sequence). The CDR3 totals 15 residues. In DNA, the CDR3 is TGTGCCAGCAGCCGAATACTAGCGGGGACCTACGAGCAGTACTTC. Its protein is CASSRILAGTYEQYF.